This TCR beta chain was identified in a study of cytomegalovirus exposure and HLA in healthy donors. Findings of the study overall: A later analysis reported that several of the most significant clusters appeared to be linked to common viral pathogens, among them Epstein-Barr virus. Evidence from a later analysis indicated that most CMV-associated TCR beta chains looked HLA-restricted. Later analysis indicated greater clonal expansion among HLA-associated TCR beta chains than among equally common other chains.

The PCR employed 60 Vbeta primers together with 13 Jbeta primers. Sequencing was performed with immunoSEQ multiplex PCR; in TCRdb, only in-frame clones are kept and a portion is missing. This sample has about 99,000 clones; around 77% occur once, and the top ten carry around 3.5%. In the case of this clone: Its antigen is unknown.

Sequenced sample: PBMCs. This sequence originates from a middle-aged man in good health and CMV-seronegative.

CDR3 amino acids: CASDRGNNQPQHF. In DNA, the CDR3 is TGTGCCAGCGACCGGGGTAACAATCAGCCCCAGCATTTT. V and J are TRBV28 and TRBJ1-5; the D is unclear. This CDR3 has 13 amino acids. V was shortened by 8 bases and J by 3 bases, with 11 bases between the two germline ends. Germline assignment: CDR1 MDHEN and CDR2 SYDVKM.